One and the same sample provided the 12 T cell receptor beta chains below, sequenced in a study of T cell changes during pregnancy in multiple sclerosis. Libraries were prepared by immunoSEQ multiplex PCR; TCRdb keeps only in-frame clonotypes and omits some of them. The table shows about 89,000 clones, with about 93% occurring only once. The sample consisted of peripheral blood, taken in the third trimester of pregnancy. The receptor set was obtained from a female donor with multiple sclerosis, enrolled in a pregnancy study.

V usage is TRBV5-4 and J usage is TRBJ2-1; the match to TRBD1 covers 10 bases. V lost 2 bases to trimming and J lost 7 bases; unmatched junction nucleotides: 6. The germline V gene encodes CDR1 SGHNT and CDR2 YYREEE (reference sequence). This CDR3 contains 15 residues. CDR3 DNA: TGTGCCAGCAGCTTCGCGACAGGGGGCACGAATGAGCAGTTCTTC. It codes for CASSFATGGTNEQFF. Full variable domain (missing parts from reference TRBV5-4 and TRBJ2-1): ETGVTQSPTHLIKTRGQQVTLRCSSQSGHNTVSWYQQALGQGPQFIFQYYREEENGRGNFPPRFSGLQFPNYSSELNVNALELDDSALYLCASSFATGGTNEQFFGPGTRLTVL.

The CDR3 here is CASTRGGRVTITDTQYF. Written as DNA, the CDR3 is TGCGCCAGCACAAGGGGCGGGAGGGTCACTATCACAGATACGCAGTATTTT. This chain connects TRBV5-1 to TRBJ2-3; TRBD2 matches at 9 bases. This CDR3 is built from 17 residues. J was trimmed by 2 bases and V by 6 bases; bases with no gene match: 13. Per germline, CDR1 SGHRS and CDR2 YFSETQ.

V is TRBV28 and J is TRBJ2-7; 10 bases agree with TRBD2. The CDR3 extends over 16 amino acids. J gave up 6 bases and V 4 bases, and 12 bases lay outside the gene matches. CDR1 and CDR2 (germline): MDHEN, SYDVKM. The CDR3 sequence is CASSSPTSGKVGEQYF. For the CDR3, the DNA is TGTGCCAGCAGTTCACCTACTAGCGGGAAAGTGGGCGAGCAGTACTTC. Looking up the rest from reference TRBV28 and TRBJ2-7 gives the full variable domain: DVKVTQSSRYLVKRTGEKVFLECVQDMDHENMFWYRQDPGLGLRLIYFSYDVKMKEKGDIPEGYSVSREKKERFSLILESASTNQTSMYLCASSSPTSGKVGEQYFGPGTRLTVT.

The chain couples TRBV18 to TRBJ1-2; possible D gene TRBD1, 5 bases. Germline CDR1 is KGHSH and CDR2 is LQKENI. V lost 3 bases, J lost 5 bases, and 16 bases lay in between. This CDR3 region has 15 residues. The CDR3 sequence is CASSPGTDLNYGYTF. CDR3 bases: TGTGCCAGCTCACCCGGGACTGATCTAAATTATGGCTACACCTTC.

V gene TRBV15 combines with J gene TRBJ2-3; maybe TRBD1 (6 bases). CDR1 and CDR2 (germline): LNHNV, YYDKDF (reference sequence). The CDR3 has 15 residues. V dropped 3 bases and J dropped 0 bases, with 10 bases sitting between them. The CDR3 sequence is CATSSGQTSTDTQYF. CDR3 bases: TGTGCCACCAGCAGTGGACAGACAAGCACAGATACGCAGTATTTT.

The chain recombines TRBV15 with TRBJ2-3; 9 nucleotides agree with TRBD2. Germline V lookup: CDR1 LNHNV, CDR2 YYDKDF (reference sequence). Unmatched junction bases numbered 7, after V lost 0 bases and J lost 15 bases. This CDR3 has 13 amino acids. CDR3 loop: CATSRDPGTSSYF. In DNA form, the CDR3 reads TGTGCCACCAGCAGAGATCCCGGGACTAGCTCTTATTTT.

J is TRBJ1-4 and V is TRBV14; 8 bases line up with TRBD1. The CDR3 has 17 amino acids. Germline V gene data show CDR1 as SGHDN and CDR2 as FVKESK. With V trimmed by 4 bases and J by 3 bases, 10 bases remained unmatched. In nucleotides, the CDR3 is TGTGCCAGCAGCCGCCTCCCTGGGACAGGAGCTAATGAAAAACTGTTTTTT. Residues: CASSRLPGTGANEKLFF. The entire variable domain, with the rest obtained from reference TRBV14 and TRBJ1-4, is as follows: EAGVTQFPSHSVIEKGQTVTLRCDPISGHDNLYWYRRVMGKEIKFLLHFVKESKQDESGMPNNRFLAERTGGTYSTLKVQPAELEDSGVYFCASSRLPGTGANEKLFFGSGTQLSVL.

The chain has TRBV10-2 and TRBJ2-3; the match to TRBD2 covers 10 bases. The V segment lost 3 bases and the J segment 6 bases; nucleotides outside the gene matches: 12. Germline V lookup: CDR1 WSHSY, CDR2 SAAADI. The CDR3 has 17 amino acids. CDR3 sequence reads: CASSEGPLAGDGDTQYF. In nucleotides, the CDR3 is TGCGCCAGCAGTGAAGGGCCCCTAGCGGGAGATGGGGATACGCAGTATTTT.

The J gene is TRBJ2-3, the V gene TRBV15, with 11 bases matching TRBD2. Trimming cost V 5 bases and J 6 bases; bases outside gene matches: 10. The CDR3 runs to 16 residues. The germline CDR1 and CDR2 sequences are LNHNV and YYDKDF (reference sequence). CDR3 loop: CATSSRTSGRGDTQYF. CDR3 DNA: TGTGCCACCAGCTCACGGACTAGCGGGCGGGGGGATACGCAGTATTTT.

The gene calls are TRBV4-2 and TRBJ1-1; 9 bases agree with TRBD1. CDR3 length: 15 amino acids. Germline V gene data show CDR1 as LGHNA and CDR2 as YNFKEQ. The V segment lost 4 bases and the J segment 1 base; nucleotides outside the gene matches: 4. CDR3 coding DNA: TGTGCCAGCAGCCCAGGACAGGGGCCGAACACTGAAGCTTTCTTT. The encoded protein is CASSPGQGPNTEAFF.

V gene TRBV2 combines with J gene TRBJ2-7; TRBD2 is a possible D gene (6 bases). CDR1 SNHLY and CDR2 FYNNEI come from the germline V gene. Trimming removed 6 bases from V and 3 bases from J, with 15 bases in between. The CDR3 runs 14 residues. CDR3 nucleotides: TGTGCCAGCAGGGCGGGGCTTCCTAACTACGAGCAGTACTTC. It codes for CASRAGLPNYEQYF.

The chain uses TRBV2 and TRBJ2-5, with 9 bases aligning to TRBD1. The ends lost 6 bases at V and 2 bases at J; junction bases unmatched: 10. Germline V gene sequence: CDR1 SNHLY, CDR2 FYNNEI. The CDR3 runs 16 residues. The CDR3 coding sequence is TGTGCCAGCAGCCGACAGGGGGTATCGGGGCAAGAGACCCAGTACTTC. Translated, it gives CASSRQGVSGQETQYF. Full variable domain (missing parts from reference TRBV2 and TRBJ2-5): EPEVTQTPSHQVTQMGQEVILRCVPISNHLYFYWYRQILGQKVEFLVSFYNNEISEKSEIFDDQFSVERPDGSNFTLKIRSTKLEDSAMYFCASSRQGVSGQETQYFGPGTRLLVL.